Below are 30 T cell receptor beta chains sequenced from a single sample in a study of lymphopenia after photon versus proton radiotherapy. Here immunoSEQ multiplex PCR was the method, and the copy in TCRdb shows in-frame clones only, minus some. The sample gives 10,000 to 15,000 clones, 88% of which show up once; around 3.3% is in the top ten. The sample was peripheral blood, taken from a patient treated with photon-based radiotherapy. The receptors derive from a man aged 60 to 75 with pancreatic cancer.

This clone has only a few counts. V gene TRBV20-1 combines with J gene TRBJ2-2, with D hard to call. CDR1 and CDR2 (germline): DFQATT, SNEGSKA (reference sequence). Trimming shortened V by 3 bases and J by 14 bases, and 13 bases separated the two germline ends. The CDR3 extends over 11 amino acids. The CDR3 is CSARGSGRLFF. In nucleotides, the CDR3 is TGCAGTGCTAGGGGCTCTGGAAGACTGTTTTTT.

The V call is TRBV29-1, the J call TRBJ1-2; D ambiguous. The CDR3 is made up of 10 amino acids. The germline gives CDR1 SQVTM, CDR2 ANQGSEA. V lost 6 bases to trimming and J lost 9 bases, with 11 bases between them. CDR3 nucleotides: TGCAGCGTCCTCGGAGGGAGCTACACCTTC. Protein: CSVLGGSYTF. Full variable domain (rest looked up from reference TRBV29-1 and TRBJ1-2): SAVISQKPSRDICQRGTSLTIQCQVDSQVTMMFWYRQQPGQSLTLIATANQGSEATYESGFVIDKFPISRPNLTFSTLTVSNMSPEDSSIYLCSVLGGSYTFGSGTRLTVV.

V is TRBV5-4 and J is TRBJ2-3, with 13 nucleotides matching TRBD2. Germline V CDR1 and CDR2: SGHNT, YYREEE (reference sequence). J was trimmed by 5 bases and V by 4 bases; bases with no gene match: 13. CDR3 size: 18 residues. CDR3 sequence reads: CASSPMVLAGGQGDTQYF. CDR3 bases: TGTGCCAGCAGCCCCATGGTACTAGCGGGGGGGCAGGGAGATACGCAGTATTTT.

The chain links TRBV19 to TRBJ1-6, with TRBD1 as a possible D gene (5 bases). Trimming left V 9 bases short and J 10 bases short, with 22 bases between. This CDR3 comprises 15 residues. Germline V gives CDR1 LNHDA, CDR2 SQIVND (reference sequence). The CDR3 region has the DNA TGTGCCAGCATGTTATTGGGAACAGGTGGCTCACCCCTCCACTTT. Translated, it gives CASMLLGTGGSPLHF. Full variable domain (missing parts from reference TRBV19 and TRBJ1-6): DGGITQSPKYLFRKEGQNVTLSCEQNLNHDAMYWYRQDPGQGLRLIYYSQIVNDFQKGDIAEGYSVSREKKESFPLTVTSAQKNPTAFYLCASMLLGTGGSPLHFGNGTRLTVT.

The chain carries TRBV19 and TRBJ1-1, with TRBD1 matching 10 bases. V lost 3 bases and J lost 4; bases outside the gene matches: 5. Germline V gene sequence: CDR1 LNHDA, CDR2 SQIVND (reference sequence). The CDR3 is 15 residues long. Here the CDR3 DNA reads TGTGCCAGTAGTATTTCCTGGACAGGGGGCACTGAAGCTTTCTTT. The encoded protein is CASSISWTGGTEAFF. Drawing the rest from reference TRBV19 and TRBJ1-1, the complete variable domain is DGGITQSPKYLFRKEGQNVTLSCEQNLNHDAMYWYRQDPGQGLRLIYYSQIVNDFQKGDIAEGYSVSREKKESFPLTVTSAQKNPTAFYLCASSISWTGGTEAFFGQGTRLTVV.

The rearrangement uses TRBV10-3 and TRBJ2-3; 9 nucleotides match TRBD2. CDR3 length: 15 amino acids. CDR1 and CDR2 (germline): ENHRY, SYGVKD. Trimming removed 8 bases from V and 5 bases from J; junction bases left unmatched: 11. CDR3 region: CAIGQRTSERDTQYF. The CDR3 bases are TGTGCCATCGGACAAAGGACTAGCGAAAGAGATACGCAGTATTTT.

This sequence joins TRBV18 and TRBJ2-4; 11 bases fit TRBD2. The CDR3 sequence is 16 residues long. Germline V lookup: CDR1 KGHSH, CDR2 LQKENI. The V segment lost 5 bases and the J segment 8 bases; nucleotides outside the gene matches: 11. This chain's CDR3 is CASSARGTSGLDIQYF. For the CDR3, the DNA is TGTGCCAGCTCAGCGCGCGGGACTAGCGGTCTGGACATTCAGTACTTC.

This sequence joins TRBV2 and TRBJ1-6; perhaps TRBD1 as D (5 bases). Trimming left V 3 bases short and J 2 bases short, with 8 bases between. CDR3 size: 15 residues. CDR1 and CDR2 from the germline V gene are SNHLY and FYNNEI. The CDR3 here is CASSDGATYNSPLHF. The CDR3 nucleotides read TGTGCCAGCAGTGACGGGGCCACCTATAATTCACCCCTCCACTTT. Full variable domain (rest looked up from reference TRBV2 and TRBJ1-6): EPEVTQTPSHQVTQMGQEVILRCVPISNHLYFYWYRQILGQKVEFLVSFYNNEISEKSEIFDDQFSVERPDGSNFTLKIRSTKLEDSAMYFCASSDGATYNSPLHFGNGTRLTVT.

The chain is built from TRBV9 and TRBJ2-7; the D gene is possibly TRBD1 (5 bases). CDR1 is SGDLS and CDR2 is YYNGEE in the germline V gene. V lost 4 bases and J lost 1, with 9 bases in between. This CDR3 contains 13 residues. The DNA of the CDR3 is TGTGCCAGCAGCATCGACAGTTCCTACGAGCAGTACTTC. It yields the protein CASSIDSSYEQYF. Full variable domain (rest looked up from reference TRBV9 and TRBJ2-7): DSGVTQTPKHLITATGQRVTLRCSPRSGDLSVYWYQQSLDQGLQFLIQYYNGEERAKGNILERFSAQQFPDLHSELNLSSLELGDSALYFCASSIDSSYEQYFGPGTRLTVT.

The chain recombines TRBV6-5 with TRBJ1-4; no firm D call. The CDR3 covers 14 residues. With 6 bases removed from V and 4 bases from J, the gap between germline ends came to 12 bases. Germline V gives CDR1 MNHEY, CDR2 SVGAGI. The CDR3 sequence: CASRSGSINEKLFF. In DNA, the CDR3 is TGTGCCAGCAGGTCCGGGTCTATTAATGAAAAACTGTTTTTT.

This chain connects TRBV19 to TRBJ1-1; D is uncertain. The germline V gene has CDR1 LNHDA and CDR2 SQIVND (reference sequence). V was pared by 1 base and J by 0 bases, with 9 bases between. The length of the CDR3 is 15 residues. CDR3 residues: CASSIGRRVNTEAFF. DNA of the CDR3: TGTGCCAGTAGTATAGGTCGCAGAGTGAACACTGAAGCTTTCTTT.

This clone was detected only a few times. The V gene is TRBV6-6, the J gene TRBJ2-7; 7 bases align to TRBD1. Germline V CDR1 and CDR2: MNHNY, SVGAGI (reference sequence). Trimming cost V 2 bases and J 8 bases; bases outside gene matches: 9. The CDR3 length is 14 residues. CDR3 sequence (DNA): TGTGCCAGCAGTTACGTCGCTCAACAGGGGAAGCAGTACTTC. Translation: CASSYVAQQGKQYF.

The chain combines TRBV2 with TRBJ1-5, with D perhaps matching TRBD1 (5 bases). CDR3 size: 14 residues. V was clipped by 5 bases and J by 7 bases, with 15 bases between them. Germline assignment: CDR1 SNHLY and CDR2 FYNNEI. CDR3 DNA: TGTGCCAGCAGTCGAACTACAGCAGGGCAGCCCCAGCATTTT. Translation: CASSRTTAGQPQHF. The full variable domain, in which reference TRBV2 and TRBJ1-5 provide the parts outside the CDR3, is EPEVTQTPSHQVTQMGQEVILRCVPISNHLYFYWYRQILGQKVEFLVSFYNNEISEKSEIFDDQFSVERPDGSNFTLKIRSTKLEDSAMYFCASSRTTAGQPQHFGDGTRLSIL.

This chain joins TRBV30 and TRBJ2-6; D unclear. CDR3 length equals 14 residues. The germline gives CDR1 GTSNPN, CDR2 SVGIG (reference sequence). The V gene lost 1 base and the J gene lost 4 bases, with 8 bases spanning the gap. The chain's CDR3 is CAWSATRGANVLTF. The CDR3 region has the DNA TGTGCCTGGAGTGCTACCAGGGGGGCCAACGTCCTGACTTTC.

V usage is TRBV11-2 and J usage is TRBJ2-3; no definite D call. Trimming left V 2 bases short and J 6 bases short, with 12 bases between. The CDR3 length is 14 residues. CDR1 and CDR2 (germline): SGHAT, FQNNGV. CDR3 protein: CASSLYQFKDTQYF. The DNA for the CDR3 is TGTGCCAGCAGCTTATATCAGTTTAAGGATACGCAGTATTTT.

The V call is TRBV4-3, the J call TRBJ2-1, with 9 bases matching TRBD2. Germline V gene data show CDR1 as LGHNA and CDR2 as YSLEER. The trim removed 1 base at V and 4 bases at J, leaving 11 bases unmatched. The CDR3 is 18 amino acids. The CDR3 spells CASSQARPGTSNYNEQFF. The CDR3 nucleotides read TGCGCCAGCAGCCAAGCAAGACCCGGGACTAGCAATTACAATGAGCAGTTCTTC.

The J gene is TRBJ2-7, the V gene TRBV15; D uncertain. The CDR3 consists of 15 residues. The V and J ends lost 0 bases and 2 bases respectively, with 11 bases between them. CDR1 is LNHNV and CDR2 is YYDKDF in the germline V gene (reference sequence). CDR3 protein: CATSRDYETTYEQYF. The DNA for the CDR3 is TGTGCCACCAGCAGAGATTATGAGACGACCTACGAGCAGTACTTC.

The rearrangement uses TRBV7-2 and TRBJ1-1; D gene unclear. The V gene's germline CDR1 is SGHTA and CDR2 FQGNSA. The CDR3 consists of 12 residues. Deletions cut 4 bases from V and 11 bases from J, with 14 bases between. The CDR3 protein is CASSSELSSAFF. The CDR3 region has the DNA TGTGCCAGCAGCTCAGAGCTGAGTTCCGCTTTCTTT.

The chain couples TRBV14 to TRBJ1-1; D is unresolved. Germline V gene sequence: CDR1 SGHDN, CDR2 FVKESK. The CDR3 totals 16 residues. Trimming took off 1 base at V and 2 bases at J, with 14 bases between the two ends. The CDR3 DNA follows: TGTGCCAGCAGCCAAGGACGCGGGTCGATTAACACTGAAGCTTTCTTT. It encodes CASSQGRGSINTEAFF.

This chain connects TRBV6-6 to TRBJ2-5; TRBD2 matches at 9 bases. V lost 6 bases, J lost 7 bases, and 15 bases stayed unmatched. Germline-derived CDR1 and CDR2 are MNHNY and SVGAGI (reference sequence). The CDR3 consists of 16 residues. CDR3 DNA sequence: TGTGCCAGCAGCCCCGGTAGCGGGGGAAGGTCGGGGACCCAGTACTTC. Encoded protein: CASSPGSGGRSGTQYF.

V gene TRBV5-6 combines with J gene TRBJ2-7; maybe TRBD2 (6 bases). V was clipped by 0 bases and J by 0 bases, with 13 bases between them. CDR1 SGHDT and CDR2 YYEEEE come from the germline V gene. The CDR3 spans 16 residues. The CDR3 DNA is TGTGCCAGCAGCTTGGGGTTGGCGGGGAACTCCTACGAGCAGTACTTC. It encodes CASSLGLAGNSYEQYF.

The chain combines TRBV30 with TRBJ1-1, with D unresolved. This CDR3 is built from 16 residues. V was shortened by 4 bases and J by 3 bases, with 21 bases between the two germline ends. CDR1 and CDR2 from the germline V gene are GTSNPN and SVGIG (reference sequence). CDR3 sequence: CAWKPKAWGGYTEAFF. As DNA, the CDR3 is TGTGCCTGGAAACCCAAGGCCTGGGGTGGTTACACTGAAGCTTTCTTT. The whole variable domain, filled in from reference TRBV30 and TRBJ1-1, reads SQTIHQWPATLVQPVGSPLSLECTVEGTSNPNLYWYRQAAGRGLQLLFYSVGIGQISSEVPQNLSASRPQDRQFILSSKKLLLSDSGFYLCAWKPKAWGGYTEAFFGQGTRLTVV.

The chain uses TRBV7-2 and TRBJ1-1; D might be TRBD1 (6 bases). This CDR3 is 13 amino acids long. CDR1 is SGHTA and CDR2 is FQGNSA in the germline V gene. Trimming shortened V by 5 bases and J by 5 bases, and 12 bases separated the two germline ends. The CDR3 loop is CASSLQGRTEAFF. The CDR3 DNA reads TGTGCCAGCAGCCTACAGGGTCGAACTGAAGCTTTCTTT.

The table lists this clone with a few counts. The chain couples TRBV19 to TRBJ1-3; TRBD1 is a possible D gene (5 bases). The CDR3 length is 14 residues. Trimming took off 7 bases at V and 2 bases at J, with 12 bases between the two ends. Germline CDR1 LNHDA, CDR2 SQIVND (reference sequence). The CDR3: CASMMSGTGNTIYF. CDR3 nucleotides: TGTGCCAGTATGATGTCAGGGACTGGAAACACCATATATTTT.

The chain recombines TRBV6-6 with TRBJ1-5; D is undetermined. Between the trimmed V and J ends, which lost 5 bases and 7 bases, there was a span of 9 bases. The germline V gene encodes CDR1 MNHNY and CDR2 SVGAGI (reference sequence). The CDR3 totals 12 residues. Here the CDR3 DNA reads TGTGCCAGCAGTCCCGCTGTACAGCCCCAGCATTTT. Its translation is CASSPAVQPQHF.

V gene TRBV7-2 combines with J gene TRBJ1-6, with D uncertain. Germline lookup yields CDR1 SGHTA and CDR2 FQGNSA. V lost 6 bases and J lost 6, with 15 bases in between. This CDR3 comprises 15 residues. CDR3: CASSRPGSVNSPLHF. CDR3 DNA: TGTGCCAGCAGTAGACCAGGCAGCGTTAATTCACCCCTCCACTTT. Based on the CDR3 plus reference TRBV7-2 and TRBJ1-6, the full variable domain is GAGVSQSPSNKVTEKGKDVELRCDPISGHTALYWYRQSLGQGLEFLIYFQGNSAPDKSGLPSDRFSAERTGGSVSTLTIQRTQQEDSAVYLCASSRPGSVNSPLHFGNGTRLTVT.

J is TRBJ2-5 and V is TRBV4-2, with 10 nucleotides matching TRBD1. After removal of 6 bases from V and 3 bases from J, the junction contained 4 bases not matched to a gene. Looked up from germline, CDR1 is LGHNA and CDR2 is YNFKEQ. The CDR3 has 14 residues. The CDR3: CASSPGTGEETQYF. In DNA form, the CDR3 reads TGTGCCAGCAGTCCCGGGACAGGGGAAGAGACCCAGTACTTC.

The rearrangement links TRBV11-2 to TRBJ1-1; the D gene is possibly TRBD1 (5 bases). Trimming took 5 bases from V and 2 from J, leaving 12 bases between them. CDR3 length equals 14 residues. Germline lookup yields CDR1 SGHAT and CDR2 FQNNGV. This CDR3 is CASSAGTPNTEAFF. The DNA of the CDR3 is TGTGCCAGCAGCGCCGGGACCCCAAACACTGAAGCTTTCTTT. The complete variable domain, with remaining parts taken from reference TRBV11-2 and TRBJ1-1, reads EAGVAQSPRYKIIEKRQSVAFWCNPISGHATLYWYQQILGQGPKLLIQFQNNGVVDDSQLPKDRFSAERLKGVDSTLKIQPAKLEDSAVYLCASSAGTPNTEAFFGQGTRLTVV.

This rearrangement joins TRBV19 to TRBJ2-7; D possibly corresponds to TRBD2 (5 bases). The ends were cut back, 1 base at V and 4 bases at J, with 5 bases in the middle. Per germline, CDR1 LNHDA and CDR2 SQIVND (reference sequence). The CDR3 length is 12 residues. The CDR3 is CASSIAGYEQYF. The CDR3, as DNA: TGTGCCAGTAGTATAGCGGGGTACGAGCAGTACTTC.

This sequence joins TRBV4-3 and TRBJ2-7; no definite D call. From germline, CDR1 is LGHNA and CDR2 YSLEER. This CDR3 spans 14 amino acids. V gave up 4 bases and J gave up 4 bases, with 14 bases separating them. The CDR3 DNA reads TGCGCCAGCAGCCCACTGATCGGGCCGTACGAGCAGTACTTC. It yields the protein CASSPLIGPYEQYF.